Listed below are T cell receptor beta chains from one sample, sequenced in a study of PD-1 blockade in classical Hodgkin lymphoma. Measured with immunoSEQ multiplex PCR; TCRdb has only the in-frame clones, and not every one. The table records approximately 100,000 clones, around nine tenths of them present only once. Sequencing used peripheral blood mononuclear cells (PBMCs), obtained before the second cycle of nivolumab. These receptors originate from a human donor with classical Hodgkin lymphoma. CDR3s leave out the opening cysteine and the closing phenylalanine or tryptophan. D genes are given only for firm matches.

d_call: .
v_call: TRBV7-2
j_call: TRBJ1-2
cdr3_aa: ASSQYKDYGYT

d_call: TRBD2
v_call: TRBV29-1
j_call: TRBJ2-1
cdr3_aa: SVVTSGVRNEQF

d_call: TRBD1
v_call: TRBV7-6
j_call: TRBJ1-4
cdr3_aa: ASSSPGQGEKLF

d_call: .
v_call: TRBV5-8
j_call: TRBJ2-7
cdr3_aa: ASSSEQGEAHYEQY

d_call: .
v_call: TRBV18
j_call: TRBJ2-1
cdr3_aa: ASSPMPEASEQF

d_call: .
v_call: TRBV19
j_call: TRBJ1-1
cdr3_aa: ASSITAGGNTEAF

d_call: .
v_call: TRBV6-1
j_call: TRBJ2-7
cdr3_aa: ASRPGPNYEQY

d_call: TRBD1
v_call: TRBV7-9
j_call: TRBJ1-4
cdr3_aa: ASSLKGALNEKLF

d_call: TRBD1
v_call: TRBV11-3
j_call: TRBJ2-1
cdr3_aa: ASSPKRTGSYNEQF

d_call: .
v_call: TRBV19
j_call: TRBJ1-2
cdr3_aa: ASSWGGRSNYGYT

d_call: .
v_call: TRBV19
j_call: TRBJ2-7
cdr3_aa: ASSIVHRGGEDEQY

d_call: .
v_call: TRBV7-2
j_call: TRBJ2-2
cdr3_aa: ASSSPGAVGTGELF

d_call: .
v_call: TRBV2
j_call: TRBJ1-2
cdr3_aa: ASSEAVRLAGGYT

d_call: TRBD1
v_call: TRBV5-8
j_call: TRBJ2-7
cdr3_aa: ASSLDRDGSYEQY

d_call: .
v_call: TRBV5-4
j_call: TRBJ1-2
cdr3_aa: ASSAGQYGYT

d_call: TRBD1
v_call: TRBV7-6
j_call: TRBJ1-5
cdr3_aa: ASSLGDRVYQPQH

d_call: .
v_call: TRBV5-6
j_call: TRBJ1-2
cdr3_aa: ASSLTPRGYGYT

d_call: .
v_call: TRBV6-5
j_call: TRBJ2-2
cdr3_aa: ASSYRIPTGELF

d_call: .
v_call: TRBV29-1
j_call: TRBJ1-1
cdr3_aa: SALGGAANTEAF

d_call: .
v_call: TRBV18
j_call: TRBJ2-3
cdr3_aa: ASFPLGGATSTDTQY

d_call: .
v_call: TRBV2
j_call: TRBJ2-5
cdr3_aa: ASSDRQETQY

d_call: .
v_call: TRBV5-5
j_call: TRBJ1-1
cdr3_aa: ASSLATQGEGTEAF

d_call: .
v_call: TRBV27
j_call: TRBJ1-5
cdr3_aa: ASSHPGVNQPQH

d_call: .
v_call: TRBV11-2
j_call: TRBJ1-2
cdr3_aa: ASSLGQGTLYGYT

d_call: .
v_call: TRBV25-1
j_call: TRBJ2-4
cdr3_aa: ASSEFGLNIQY

d_call: .
v_call: TRBV2
j_call: TRBJ1-1
cdr3_aa: ASRGPWHTEAF

d_call: .
v_call: TRBV19
j_call: TRBJ1-4
cdr3_aa: ASSPLDEKLF

d_call: .
v_call: TRBV28
j_call: TRBJ1-4
cdr3_aa: ASIRGLPPPGGKLF

d_call: TRBD2
v_call: TRBV4-1
j_call: TRBJ2-4
cdr3_aa: ASSPTSGGAFYIQY

d_call: TRBD1
v_call: TRBV11-3
j_call: TRBJ2-7
cdr3_aa: ASGNGTGSEQY

d_call: .
v_call: TRBV20-1
j_call: TRBJ1-2
cdr3_aa: SRGGLYGYT

d_call: TRBD1
v_call: TRBV7-9
j_call: TRBJ1-2
cdr3_aa: ASNLGQGQEGLNYGYT

d_call: .
v_call: TRBV27
j_call: TRBJ1-2
cdr3_aa: ASSFDPKANYGYT

d_call: .
v_call: TRBV18
j_call: TRBJ1-2
cdr3_aa: ASSPGGIPSYGYT

d_call: TRBD1
v_call: TRBV4-1
j_call: TRBJ2-3
cdr3_aa: ASSLPDREFGTQY

d_call: TRBD2
v_call: TRBV30
j_call: TRBJ2-2
cdr3_aa: ARGRGKAGGNTGELF

d_call: TRBD1
v_call: TRBV7-9
j_call: TRBJ2-2
cdr3_aa: ASSPSLLQGAAGELF

d_call: .
v_call: TRBV30
j_call: TRBJ2-7
cdr3_aa: AWRNRGYEQY

d_call: TRBD1
v_call: TRBV11-2
j_call: TRBJ2-1
cdr3_aa: ASSLGGQGYNEQF

d_call: .
v_call: TRBV18
j_call: TRBJ1-4
cdr3_aa: ASSPEEKLF

d_call: TRBD2
v_call: TRBV6-5
j_call: TRBJ2-1
cdr3_aa: ASSYSGGNGNEQF

d_call: .
v_call: TRBV2
j_call: TRBJ1-2
cdr3_aa: ASRKPDGGYT

d_call: TRBD1
v_call: TRBV9
j_call: TRBJ2-6
cdr3_aa: ASSGPGTGPHGGANVLT

d_call: .
v_call: TRBV5-1
j_call: TRBJ1-2
cdr3_aa: ASSLARRSYT

d_call: TRBD1
v_call: TRBV7-8
j_call: TRBJ1-2
cdr3_aa: ASSQLGTGGSGYT

d_call: .
v_call: TRBV19
j_call: TRBJ2-1
cdr3_aa: ASSIRAYNEQF

d_call: .
v_call: TRBV6-1
j_call: TRBJ2-4
cdr3_aa: ASSEGPTMGNIQY

d_call: TRBD1
v_call: TRBV18
j_call: TRBJ1-4
cdr3_aa: ASSPQTGSTNEKLF

d_call: TRBD2
v_call: TRBV7-8
j_call: TRBJ2-7
cdr3_aa: ASSRPKAGGSYEQY

d_call: .
v_call: TRBV7-7
j_call: TRBJ2-1
cdr3_aa: ASSLAGAPYNEQF

d_call: .
v_call: TRBV18
j_call: TRBJ1-6
cdr3_aa: ASSPSYNSPLH

d_call: .
v_call: TRBV30
j_call: TRBJ1-1
cdr3_aa: AWSRGTSGMNTEAF

d_call: .
v_call: TRBV6-6
j_call: TRBJ1-5
cdr3_aa: ASISGGAYQPQH

d_call: .
v_call: TRBV9
j_call: TRBJ2-3
cdr3_aa: ASSVERGLADTQY

d_call: .
v_call: TRBV6-6
j_call: TRBJ2-7
cdr3_aa: ASSYAGDHEQY